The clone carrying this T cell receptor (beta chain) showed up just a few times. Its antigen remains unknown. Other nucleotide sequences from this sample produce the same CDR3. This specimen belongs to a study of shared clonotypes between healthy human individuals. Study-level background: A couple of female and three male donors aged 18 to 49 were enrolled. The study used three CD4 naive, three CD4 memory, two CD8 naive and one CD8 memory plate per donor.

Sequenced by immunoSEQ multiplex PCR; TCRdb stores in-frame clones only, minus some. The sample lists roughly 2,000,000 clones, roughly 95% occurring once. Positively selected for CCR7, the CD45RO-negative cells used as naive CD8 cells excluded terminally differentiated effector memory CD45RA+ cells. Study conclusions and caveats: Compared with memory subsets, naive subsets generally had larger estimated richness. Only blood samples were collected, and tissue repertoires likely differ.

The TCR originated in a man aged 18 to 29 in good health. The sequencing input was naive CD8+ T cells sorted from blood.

The CDR3 sequence: CASSESRGTEAFF. CDR3 nucleotide sequence: TGCGCCAGCAGTGAGTCAAGGGGCACTGAAGCTTTCTTT. V gene TRBV10-2 combines with J gene TRBJ1-1; D may be TRBD1 (5 bases). Trimming cost V 0 bases and J 4 bases, with 6 bases left between them. The CDR3 has 13 amino acids. Per germline, CDR1 WSHSY and CDR2 SAAADI.